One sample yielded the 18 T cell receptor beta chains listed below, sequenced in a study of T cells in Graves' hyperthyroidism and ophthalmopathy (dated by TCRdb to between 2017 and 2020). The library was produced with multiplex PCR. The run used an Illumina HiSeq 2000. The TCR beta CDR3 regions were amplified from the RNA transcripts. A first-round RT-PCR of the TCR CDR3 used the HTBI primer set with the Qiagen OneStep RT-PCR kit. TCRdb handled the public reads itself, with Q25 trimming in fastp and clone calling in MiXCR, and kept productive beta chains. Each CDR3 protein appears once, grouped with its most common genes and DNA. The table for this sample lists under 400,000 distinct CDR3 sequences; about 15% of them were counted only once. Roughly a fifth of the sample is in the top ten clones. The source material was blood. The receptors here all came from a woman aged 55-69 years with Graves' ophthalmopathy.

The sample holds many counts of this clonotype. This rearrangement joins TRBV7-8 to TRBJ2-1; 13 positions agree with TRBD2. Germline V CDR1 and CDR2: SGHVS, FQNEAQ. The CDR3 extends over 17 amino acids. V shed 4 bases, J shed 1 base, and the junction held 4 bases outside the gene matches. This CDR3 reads CASSSSTSGGSYNEQFF. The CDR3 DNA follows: TGTGCCAGCAGCTCATCGACTAGCGGGGGGTCCTACAATGAGCAGTTCTTC. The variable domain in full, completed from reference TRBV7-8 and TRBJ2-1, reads GAGVSQSPRYKVAKRGQDVALRCDPISGHVSLFWYQQALGQGPEFLTYFQNEAQLDKSGLPSDRFFAERPEGSVSTLKIQRTQQEDSAVYLCASSSSTSGGSYNEQFFGPGTRLTVL.

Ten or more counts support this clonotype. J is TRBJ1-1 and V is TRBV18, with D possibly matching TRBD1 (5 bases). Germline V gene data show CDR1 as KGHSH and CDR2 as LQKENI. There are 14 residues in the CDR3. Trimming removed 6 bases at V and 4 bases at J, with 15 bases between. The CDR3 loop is CASSPAVRGTEAFF. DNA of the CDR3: TGTGCCAGCTCCCCGGCGGTGAGGGGCACTGAAGCTTTCTTT.

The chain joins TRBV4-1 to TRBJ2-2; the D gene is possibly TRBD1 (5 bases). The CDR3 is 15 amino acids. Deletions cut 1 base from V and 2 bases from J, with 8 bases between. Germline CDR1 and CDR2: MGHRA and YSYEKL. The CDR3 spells CASSQGQGNTGELFF. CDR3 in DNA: TGCGCCAGCAGCCAAGGGCAGGGCAACACCGGGGAGCTGTTTTTT.

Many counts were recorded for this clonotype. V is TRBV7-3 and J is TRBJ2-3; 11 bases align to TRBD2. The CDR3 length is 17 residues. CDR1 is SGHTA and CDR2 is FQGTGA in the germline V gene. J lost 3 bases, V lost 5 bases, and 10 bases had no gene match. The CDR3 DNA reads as TGTGCCAGCAGCCGTGGGTTAGCGGGAGGGCCGACAGATACGCAGTATTTT. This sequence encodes CASSRGLAGGPTDTQYF.

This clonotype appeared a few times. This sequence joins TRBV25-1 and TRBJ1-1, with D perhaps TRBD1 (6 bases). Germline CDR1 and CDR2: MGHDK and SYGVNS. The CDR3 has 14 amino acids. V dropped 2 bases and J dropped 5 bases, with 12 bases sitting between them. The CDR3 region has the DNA TGTGCCAGCAGTGAACTCGGGGGCTCGACTGAAGCTTTCTTT. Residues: CASSELGGSTEAFF. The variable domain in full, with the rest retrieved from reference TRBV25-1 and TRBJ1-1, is EADIYQTPRYLVIGTGKKITLECSQTMGHDKMYWYQQDPGMELHLIHYSYGVNSTEKGDLSSESTVSRIRTEHFPLTLESARPSHTSQYLCASSELGGSTEAFFGQGTRLTVV.

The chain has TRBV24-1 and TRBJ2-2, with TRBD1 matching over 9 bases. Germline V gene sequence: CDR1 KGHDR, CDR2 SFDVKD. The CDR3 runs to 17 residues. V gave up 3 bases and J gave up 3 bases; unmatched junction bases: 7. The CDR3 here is CATSDMTGTGYTGELFF. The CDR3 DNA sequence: TGTGCCACCAGTGATATGACCGGGACAGGGTACACCGGGGAGCTGTTTTTT.

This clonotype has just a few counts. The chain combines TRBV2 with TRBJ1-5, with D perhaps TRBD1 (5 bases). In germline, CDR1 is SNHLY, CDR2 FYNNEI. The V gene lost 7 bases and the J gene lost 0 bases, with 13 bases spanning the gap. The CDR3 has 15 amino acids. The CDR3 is CASNPGLFSNQPQHF. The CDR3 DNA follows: TGTGCCAGCAACCCGGGACTGTTTAGCAATCAGCCCCAGCATTTT.

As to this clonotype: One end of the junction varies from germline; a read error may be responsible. CDR3 residues: CASSQTRPEGGEQYF. The CDR3 DNA follows: TGTGCCAGCAGTCAGACACGGCCCGAGGGAGGTGAGCAGTACTTC. V usage is TRBV10-2 and J usage is TRBJ2-7; tentative D call: TRBD2 (6 bases). There are 15 residues in the CDR3. From germline, CDR1 is WSHSY and CDR2 SAAADI.

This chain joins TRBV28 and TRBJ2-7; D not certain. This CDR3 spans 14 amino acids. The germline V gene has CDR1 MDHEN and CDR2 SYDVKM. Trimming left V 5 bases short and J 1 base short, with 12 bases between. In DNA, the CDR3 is TGTGCCAGCAGTCCTTACACACTTTCCTACGAGCAGTACTTC. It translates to CASSPYTLSYEQYF.

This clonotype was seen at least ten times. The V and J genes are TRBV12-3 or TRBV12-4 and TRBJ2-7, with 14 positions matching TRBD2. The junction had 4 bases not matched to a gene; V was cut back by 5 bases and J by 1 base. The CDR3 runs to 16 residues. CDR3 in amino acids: CASSKGLAGASYEQYF. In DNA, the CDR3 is TGTGCCAGCAGTAAGGGACTAGCGGGAGCGTCCTACGAGCAGTACTTC.

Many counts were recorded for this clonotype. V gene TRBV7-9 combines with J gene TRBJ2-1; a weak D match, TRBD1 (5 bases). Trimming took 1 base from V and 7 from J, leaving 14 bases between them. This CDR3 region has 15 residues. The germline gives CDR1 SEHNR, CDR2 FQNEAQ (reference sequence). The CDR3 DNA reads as TGTGCCAGCAGCTTAGGGGCAGGGATCACGAATGAGCAGTTCTTC. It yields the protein CASSLGAGITNEQFF.

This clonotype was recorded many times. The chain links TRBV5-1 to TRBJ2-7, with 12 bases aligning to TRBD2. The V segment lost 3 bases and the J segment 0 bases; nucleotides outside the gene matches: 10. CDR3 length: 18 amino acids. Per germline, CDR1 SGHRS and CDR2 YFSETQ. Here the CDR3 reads CASSSYLGLAGTSYEQYF. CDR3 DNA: TGCGCCAGCAGCTCCTACCTTGGACTAGCGGGAACCTCCTACGAGCAGTACTTC. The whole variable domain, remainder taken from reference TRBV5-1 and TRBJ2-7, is KAGVTQTPRYLIKTRGQQVTLSCSPISGHRSVSWYQQTPGQGLQFLFEYFSETQRNKGNFPGRFSGRQFSNSRSEMNVSTLELGDSALYLCASSSYLGLAGTSYEQYFGPGTRLTVT.

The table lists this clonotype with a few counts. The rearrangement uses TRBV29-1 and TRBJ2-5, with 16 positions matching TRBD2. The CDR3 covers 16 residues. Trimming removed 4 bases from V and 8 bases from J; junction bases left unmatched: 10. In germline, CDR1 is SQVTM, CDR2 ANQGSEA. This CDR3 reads CSVGGLAGGPLLTQYF. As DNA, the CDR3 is TGCAGCGTTGGGGGACTAGCGGGAGGGCCCCTATTAACCCAGTACTTC.

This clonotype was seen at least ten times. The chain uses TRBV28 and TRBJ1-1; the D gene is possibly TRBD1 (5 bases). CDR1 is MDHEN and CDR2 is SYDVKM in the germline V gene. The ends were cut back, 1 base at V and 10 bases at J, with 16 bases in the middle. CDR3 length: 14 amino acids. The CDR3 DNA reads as TGTGCCAGCAGTTTATCGTCCGGGGCGGGACGAGCTTTCTTT. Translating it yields CASSLSSGAGRAFF.

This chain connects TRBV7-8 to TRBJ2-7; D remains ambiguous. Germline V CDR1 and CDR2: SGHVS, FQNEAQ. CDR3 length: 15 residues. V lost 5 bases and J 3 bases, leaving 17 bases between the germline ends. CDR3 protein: CASSQRRLHLYEQYF. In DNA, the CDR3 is TGTGCCAGCAGCCAAAGGAGACTCCACCTCTACGAGCAGTACTTC.

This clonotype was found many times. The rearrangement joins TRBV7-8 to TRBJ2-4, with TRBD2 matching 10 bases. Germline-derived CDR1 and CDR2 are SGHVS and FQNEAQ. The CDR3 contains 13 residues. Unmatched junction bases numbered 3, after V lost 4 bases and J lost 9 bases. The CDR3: CASSSLAGAIQYF. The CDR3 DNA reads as TGTGCCAGCAGCTCTCTAGCGGGAGCCATTCAGTACTTC.

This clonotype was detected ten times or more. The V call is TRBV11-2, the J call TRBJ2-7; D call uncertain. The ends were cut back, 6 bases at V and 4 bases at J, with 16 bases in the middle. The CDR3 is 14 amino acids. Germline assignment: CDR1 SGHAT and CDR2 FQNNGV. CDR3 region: CASRKKSGEYEQYF. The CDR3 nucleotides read TGTGCCAGCAGAAAAAAGTCCGGAGAGTACGAGCAGTACTTC.

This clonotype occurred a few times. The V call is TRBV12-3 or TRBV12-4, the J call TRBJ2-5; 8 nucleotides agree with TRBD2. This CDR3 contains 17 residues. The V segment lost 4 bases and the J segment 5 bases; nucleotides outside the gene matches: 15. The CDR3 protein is CASSSGTGSGSVETQYF. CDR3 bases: TGTGCCAGCAGTTCCGGGACGGGGAGCGGGAGTGTGGAGACCCAGTACTTC.